This T cell receptor (beta chain) was identified in a study of T-cell memory formation after mild COVID-19. Study outcomes and limitations: From day 15 to 85, contracting clones were balanced between CD4 and CD8, whereas later expanders leaned toward CD4+.

This clonotype was recorded a few times. The target antigen is unknown. 5'RACE primed from the constant segment yielded TCR alpha and TCR beta cDNA libraries bearing sample barcodes and UMIs. One entry per CDR3 protein results from TCRdb running MiXCR on the 5' RACE reads. Of fewer than 70,000 distinct CDR3 sequences listed, more than 8% are singletons. This CDR3 has 15 amino acids. Germline CDR1 and CDR2: SEHNR and FQNEAQ (reference sequence). The V segment lost 5 bases and the J segment 4 bases; nucleotides outside the gene matches: 7. The source material was PBMCs or a T cell subset sorted from them (not recorded which). This sequence was found in a man younger than 30 who had mild COVID-19 (a few samples of this study predate the infection). Cell type and time point are not known. The gene calls are TRBV7-9 and TRBJ2-3; 9 nucleotides align to TRBD1. CDR3 amino acids: CASSLGQGRADTQYF. CDR3 in DNA: TGTGCCAGCAGCCTAGGACAGGGGCGAGCAGATACGCAGTATTTT.